Below, 10 T cell receptor beta chains from the same sample are listed, as sequenced in a study of long-term antiretroviral therapy in people with HIV. A v3.0 immunoSEQ assay was performed at survey level. Using immunoSEQ multiplex PCR, the repertoire was profiled, and TCRdb retains in-frame clones only, with some absent. The sample has approximately 33,000 clones; 80% to 90% are singletons. The starting material was unsorted PBMCs, obtained 0.8 years before starting antiretroviral therapy. The receptors were sampled from a young man with HIV.

The V and J genes are TRBV7-3 and TRBJ1-1; D gene unclear. The germline gives CDR1 SGHTA, CDR2 FQGTGA. The CDR3 consists of 14 residues. Deletions cut 4 bases from V and 0 bases from J, with 9 bases between. CDR3 nucleotide sequence: TGTGCCAGCAGCTCAGGAGCCCTGAACACTGAAGCTTTCTTT. Translation gives CASSSGALNTEAFF.

The count of this clone is one. This sequence joins TRBV4-3 and TRBJ1-1; the D is unclear. CDR1 is LGHNA, CDR2 YSLEER, per germline. V was shortened by 0 bases and J by 1 base, with 9 bases between the two germline ends. This CDR3 contains 15 residues. The CDR3 loop reads CASSQDLTENTEAFF. CDR3 bases: TGCGCCAGCAGCCAAGATCTCACAGAGAACACTGAAGCTTTCTTT.

This CDR3 reads CASSYSDRSNQPQHF. Written as DNA, the CDR3 is TGTGCCAGCAGTTACTCGGACAGGAGCAATCAGCCCCAGCATTTT. The chain uses TRBV6-6 and TRBJ1-5; 7 positions agree with TRBD1. Germline-derived CDR1 and CDR2 are MNHNY and SVGAGI (reference sequence). V trimming: 0 bases; J trimming: 1 base; junction bases outside the gene matches: 0. This CDR3 is 15 amino acids long.

The rearrangement uses TRBV4-3 and TRBJ2-2; D call uncertain. CDR3 length: 14 amino acids. Germline CDR1 reads LGHNA; CDR2 reads YSLEER. The V end was cut by 3 bases, the J end by 6 bases, with 11 bases between. In DNA form, the CDR3 reads TGCGCCAGCAGCCAGGGTAGGACCGCCGGGGAGCTGTTTTTT. This translates into CASSQGRTAGELFF.

The chain has TRBV5-4 and TRBJ2-1; tentative D call: TRBD2 (5 bases). Germline CDR1 SGHNT, CDR2 YYREEE (reference sequence). This CDR3 has 14 residues. The ends were cut back, 0 bases at V and 4 bases at J, with 8 bases in the middle. The CDR3 DNA is TGTGCCAGCAGCTTGGATGGCGGGTACAATGAGCAGTTCTTC. Translated: CASSLDGGYNEQFF.

The gene calls are TRBV7-9 and TRBJ1-2; 7 bases agree with TRBD1. After removal of 0 bases from V and 6 bases from J, the junction contained 7 bases not matched to a gene. The V gene's germline CDR1 is SEHNR and CDR2 FQNEAQ (reference sequence). The CDR3 runs to 15 residues. CDR3 residues: CASSLAIGGRDGYTF. In nucleotides, the CDR3 is TGTGCCAGCAGCTTAGCGATAGGGGGCAGAGATGGCTACACCTTC.

V is TRBV4-3 and J is TRBJ1-2, with TRBD1 matching 8 bases. Germline CDR1 reads LGHNA; CDR2 reads YSLEER. CDR3 length: 15 amino acids. With 0 bases clipped from V and 6 bases from J, the junction kept 6 bases outside the gene matches. The CDR3 DNA reads as TGCGCCAGCAGCCAAGAGCCGACAGGGGTAGATGGCTACACCTTC. Encoded protein: CASSQEPTGVDGYTF.

The rearrangement joins TRBV28 to TRBJ1-5; tentatively, D is TRBD1 (5 bases). The CDR3 sequence is 13 residues long. The V end was cut by 2 bases, the J end by 5 bases, with 7 bases between. From germline, CDR1 is MDHEN and CDR2 SYDVKM. DNA for the CDR3: TGTGCCAGCAGTTTAGTAGGGGATCAGCCCCAGCATTTT. Amino acids: CASSLVGDQPQHF.

The chain couples TRBV2 to TRBJ2-7; 7 positions agree with TRBD2. The germline V gene encodes CDR1 SNHLY and CDR2 FYNNEI. V was pared by 3 bases and J by 6 bases, with 8 bases of the junction left unmatched. This CDR3 is built from 14 residues. This CDR3 is CASSEMRESVEQYF. The DNA for the CDR3 is TGTGCCAGCAGTGAGATGCGGGAGTCGGTCGAGCAGTACTTC.

J is TRBJ2-1 and V is TRBV7-2; D gene unclear. CDR3 length: 13 residues. V shed 4 bases and J shed 0 bases, with 4 bases lying between them. Germline CDR1 SGHTA, CDR2 FQGNSA. The CDR3, as DNA: TGTGCCAGCAGCTCCAGCTCCTACAATGAGCAGTTCTTC. It codes for CASSSSSYNEQFF. The complete variable domain, with remaining parts taken from reference TRBV7-2 and TRBJ2-1, reads GAGVSQSPSNKVTEKGKDVELRCDPISGHTALYWYRQSLGQGLEFLIYFQGNSAPDKSGLPSDRFSAERTGGSVSTLTIQRTQQEDSAVYLCASSSSSYNEQFFGPGTRLTVL.